The T cell receptor beta chain described here comes from a study of blood T cell repertoires in COVID-19. TCRdb keeps only in-frame clones here, not all; method: immunoSEQ multiplex PCR. The repertoire holds 300,000 to 350,000 clones, with about 90% as singletons. Trimming shortened V by 2 bases and J by 0 bases, and 5 bases separated the two germline ends. There are 13 residues in the CDR3. Germline CDR1 and CDR2: MNHEY and SMNVEV (reference sequence). Material: peripheral blood. The chain carries TRBV27 and TRBJ2-7; no definite D call. The receptor comes from a woman younger than 45 with COVID-19, enrolled during active disease. The CDR3 loop reads CASSLHFSYEQYF. The CDR3 nucleotides are TGTGCCAGCAGTTTACATTTCTCCTACGAGCAGTACTTC.